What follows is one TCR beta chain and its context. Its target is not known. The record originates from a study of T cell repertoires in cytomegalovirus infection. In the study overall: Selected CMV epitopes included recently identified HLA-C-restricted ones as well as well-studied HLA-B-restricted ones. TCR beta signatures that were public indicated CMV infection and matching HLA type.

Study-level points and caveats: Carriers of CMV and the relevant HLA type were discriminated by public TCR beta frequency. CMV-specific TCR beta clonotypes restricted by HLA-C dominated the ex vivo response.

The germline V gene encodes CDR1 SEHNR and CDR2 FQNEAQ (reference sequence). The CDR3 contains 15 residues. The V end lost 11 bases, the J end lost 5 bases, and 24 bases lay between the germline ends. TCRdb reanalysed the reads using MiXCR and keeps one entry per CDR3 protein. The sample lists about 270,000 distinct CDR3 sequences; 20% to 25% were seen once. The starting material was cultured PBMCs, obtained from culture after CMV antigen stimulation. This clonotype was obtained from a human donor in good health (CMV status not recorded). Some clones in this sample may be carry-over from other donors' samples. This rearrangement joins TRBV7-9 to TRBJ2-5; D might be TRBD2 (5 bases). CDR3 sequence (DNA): TGTGCCGGGAGTCAAAGCGCCCCCGGGGAGGAGACCCAGTACTTC. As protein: CAGSQSAPGEETQYF.